Following are 21 T cell receptor beta chains from one sample sequenced in a study of T-cell memory formation after mild COVID-19. One entry per CDR3 protein results from TCRdb running MiXCR on the 5' RACE reads. This table holds some 190,000 distinct CDR3 sequences, 15% to 20% found once. The sample comprised PBMCs or a T cell subset sorted from them (not recorded which). These receptors were taken from an adult woman who had mild COVID-19 (a few samples of this study predate the infection). Cell type and time point are not known.

This clonotype was recorded a few times. V is TRBV4-1 and J is TRBJ2-3; D uncertain. The length of the CDR3 is 16 residues. Germline CDR1 reads MGHRA; CDR2 reads YSYEKL. The germline V and J ends were trimmed by 5 bases and 4 bases, with 19 bases remaining between them. In DNA, the CDR3 is TGCGCCAGCAGCTTCGGAAGCAGCGTGTTAGCAGATACGCAGTATTTT. Protein product: CASSFGSSVLADTQYF.

This clonotype was recorded a few times. This chain connects TRBV11-2 to TRBJ2-1; 11 bases fit TRBD2. The CDR3 length is 16 residues. V was clipped by 5 bases and J by 4 bases; unmatched bases: 7. The germline CDR1 and CDR2 sequences are SGHAT and FQNNGV. For the CDR3, the DNA is TGTGCCAGCAGCGCCAATAGCGGGAGGGCATACAATGAGCAGTTCTTC. Amino acids: CASSANSGRAYNEQFF. Combining the CDR3 with reference TRBV11-2 and TRBJ2-1 gives the whole variable domain EAGVAQSPRYKIIEKRQSVAFWCNPISGHATLYWYQQILGQGPKLLIQFQNNGVVDDSQLPKDRFSAERLKGVDSTLKIQPAKLEDSAVYLCASSANSGRAYNEQFFGPGTRLTVL.

This clonotype occurred a few times. V usage is TRBV5-1 and J usage is TRBJ1-1; 7 bases fit TRBD1. Unmatched junction bases numbered 14, after V lost 1 base and J lost 5 bases. There are 17 residues in the CDR3. Germline values: CDR1 SGHRS, CDR2 YFSETQ. In DNA, the CDR3 is TGCGCCAGCAGCTTGCGAGGGGGCAATATCATGGGGACTGAAGCTTTCTTT. Protein sequence: CASSLRGGNIMGTEAFF. The full variable domain, rest sourced from reference TRBV5-1 and TRBJ1-1, is KAGVTQTPRYLIKTRGQQVTLSCSPISGHRSVSWYQQTPGQGLQFLFEYFSETQRNKGNFPGRFSGRQFSNSRSEMNVSTLELGDSALYLCASSLRGGNIMGTEAFFGQGTRLTVV.

The V and J genes are TRBV20-1 and TRBJ1-6; no firm D call. CDR1 and CDR2 (germline): DFQATT, SNEGSKA (reference sequence). The germline V and J ends were trimmed by 5 bases and 0 bases, with 8 bases remaining between them. The CDR3 extends over 14 amino acids. CDR3 residues: CSAGPSSYNSPLHF. CDR3 nucleotides: TGCAGTGCTGGTCCGAGCTCCTATAATTCACCCCTCCACTTT.

The chain is built from TRBV2 and TRBJ1-4, with 7 bases aligning to TRBD1. CDR3 size: 14 residues. The V gene end was trimmed by 7 bases and the J gene end by 2 bases; junction bases not matched to a gene: 4. Germline CDR1 is SNHLY and CDR2 is FYNNEI. The CDR3, as DNA: TGTGCCAGCATATCGACAGGGACTAATGAAAAACTGTTTTTT. It codes for CASISTGTNEKLFF. Complete variable domain (other parts from reference TRBV2 and TRBJ1-4): EPEVTQTPSHQVTQMGQEVILRCVPISNHLYFYWYRQILGQKVEFLVSFYNNEISEKSEIFDDQFSVERPDGSNFTLKIRSTKLEDSAMYFCASISTGTNEKLFFGSGTQLSVL.

This chain uses TRBV5-1 with TRBJ1-2; unclear D gene. This CDR3 spans 14 amino acids. Per the germline V gene, CDR1 is SGHRS and CDR2 is YFSETQ. V dropped 3 bases and J dropped 2 bases, with 11 bases sitting between them. As DNA, the CDR3 is TGCGCCAGCAGCTCAGGTTTGCCCAACTATGGCTACACCTTC. Translating it yields CASSSGLPNYGYTF.

This clonotype was detected only a few times. The chain has TRBV11-1 and TRBJ2-3, with D maybe TRBD2 (5 bases). The CDR3 loop spans 16 amino acids. With 5 bases removed from V and 8 bases from J, the gap between germline ends came to 23 bases. The germline V gene encodes CDR1 SGHAT and CDR2 FQDESV (reference sequence). The CDR3 region has the DNA TGTGCCAGCAGCCGTGGTGTACTAGTGGAAGGTGGTACGCAGTATTTT. Translation gives CASSRGVLVEGGTQYF.

This clonotype was recorded a few times. The rearrangement uses TRBV5-6 and TRBJ2-3; 7 nucleotides match TRBD2. The CDR3 contains 14 residues. The V and J ends lost 4 bases and 1 base, in that order; junction bases with no gene match: 3. From germline, CDR1 is SGHDT and CDR2 YYEEEE. CDR3 sequence: CASSPTSGTDTQYF. CDR3 DNA: TGTGCCAGCAGCCCCACTAGCGGCACAGATACGCAGTATTTT.

This clonotype was recorded a few times. This sequence joins TRBV6-6 and TRBJ2-4; D not resolved. The germline V and J ends were trimmed by 6 bases and 3 bases, with 15 bases remaining between them. Germline-derived CDR1 and CDR2 are MNHNY and SVGAGI (reference sequence). The CDR3 has 15 amino acids. The CDR3 bases are TGTGCCAGCAGCAAGCCCTCGGTGGTCAAAAACATTCAGTACTTC. Translation: CASSKPSVVKNIQYF.

V gene TRBV5-1 combines with J gene TRBJ2-3; D possibly corresponds to TRBD2 (6 bases). Germline CDR1 reads SGHRS; CDR2 reads YFSETQ. CDR3 length: 16 residues. Trimming took off 4 bases at V and 2 bases at J, with 17 bases between the two ends. The CDR3 reads CASSIDSGGATDTQYF. The CDR3 region has the DNA TGCGCCAGCAGCATAGATAGCGGAGGGGCCACAGATACGCAGTATTTT.

There are a few counts of this clonotype. This sequence joins TRBV29-1 and TRBJ2-7; TRBD1 agrees at 8 bases. The CDR3 totals 11 residues. Per the germline V gene, CDR1 is SQVTM and CDR2 is ANQGSEA. Losses at the gene ends were 5 bases for V and 6 bases for J; bases not matched to a gene: 3. In nucleotides, the CDR3 is TGCAGCGTTTCCGACAGGGGCGAGCAGTACTTC. Protein: CSVSDRGEQYF.

The table lists this clonotype with a few counts. This sequence joins TRBV14 and TRBJ1-2; no definite D call. Trimming pared 8 bases from V and 2 bases from J, leaving 12 bases between. The germline CDR1 and CDR2 sequences are SGHDN and FVKESK. This CDR3 is 13 amino acids long. CDR3 sequence reads: CASSKGFNYGYTF. Here the CDR3 DNA reads TGTGCCAGCTCGAAGGGTTTCAACTATGGCTACACCTTC.

V and J are TRBV29-1 and TRBJ2-2; D is possibly TRBD1 (5 bases). Germline V gene lookup returns CDR1 SQVTM and CDR2 ANQGSEA. The ends were cut back, 3 bases at V and 4 bases at J, with 9 bases in the middle. CDR3 length equals 13 residues. CDR3 DNA: TGCAGCGTTGACTCAGGGTCCACCGGGGAGCTGTTTTTT. The encoded protein is CSVDSGSTGELFF.

The chain is built from TRBV7-2 and TRBJ1-2, with unresolved D. The ends were cut back, 1 base at V and 8 bases at J, with 11 bases in the middle. Germline assignment: CDR1 SGHTA and CDR2 FQGNSA. The CDR3 runs to 13 residues. The DNA for the CDR3 is TGTGCCAGCAGCTTAGGCCGCCGCGGGGGCTACACCTTC. Translation: CASSLGRRGGYTF.

In its sample, this clonotype was seen a few times. CDR3 sequence: CASSQGVWVDQPQHF. CDR3 nucleotide sequence: TGTGCCAGCAGCCAAGGGGTATGGGTAGATCAGCCCCAGCATTTT. This sequence joins TRBV7-2 and TRBJ1-5; weak D call: TRBD1 (5 bases). The CDR3 length is 15 residues. V was pared by 5 bases and J by 5 bases, with 16 bases between. Looked up from germline, CDR1 is SGHTA and CDR2 is FQGNSA.

This clonotype was counted a few times. This chain connects TRBV6-5 to TRBJ1-4; D unclear. The CDR3 is 14 amino acids. The germline V gene has CDR1 MNHEY and CDR2 SVGAGI. Trimming stripped 5 bases from V and 2 bases from J, with 9 bases between. The CDR3 reads CASSDMATNEKLFF. CDR3 coding DNA: TGTGCCAGCAGTGACATGGCGACTAATGAAAAACTGTTTTTT.

The rearrangement joins TRBV7-9 to TRBJ1-6; maybe TRBD1 (5 bases). With 0 bases removed from V and 9 bases from J, the gap between germline ends came to 12 bases. In germline, CDR1 is SEHNR, CDR2 FQNEAQ (reference sequence). CDR3 size: 15 residues. CDR3 loop: CASSLAGAPSSPLHF. The CDR3 region has the DNA TGTGCCAGCAGCTTAGCAGGGGCCCCGAGTTCACCCCTCCACTTT.

This clonotype has ten or more counts. The chain is built from TRBV11-2 and TRBJ2-1; no definite D call. The V gene lost 1 base and the J gene lost 5 bases, with 6 bases spanning the gap. Germline CDR1 and CDR2: SGHAT and FQNNGV. The CDR3 is 13 residues long. CDR3 bases: TGTGCCAGCAGCTTAGGTAACCACAATGAGCAGTTCTTC. Translated: CASSLGNHNEQFF. Full variable domain (outside the CDR3, taken from reference TRBV11-2 and TRBJ2-1): EAGVAQSPRYKIIEKRQSVAFWCNPISGHATLYWYQQILGQGPKLLIQFQNNGVVDDSQLPKDRFSAERLKGVDSTLKIQPAKLEDSAVYLCASSLGNHNEQFFGPGTRLTVL.

V usage is TRBV20-1 and J usage is TRBJ2-7, with TRBD2 as a possible D gene (5 bases). The germline gives CDR1 DFQATT, CDR2 SNEGSKA (reference sequence). The CDR3 contains 15 residues. Trimming shortened V by 0 bases and J by 0 bases, and 12 bases separated the two germline ends. CDR3: CSARDPRRSSYEQYF. The CDR3 DNA is TGCAGTGCTAGAGATCCGCGGAGGAGCTCCTACGAGCAGTACTTC.

The chain is built from TRBV19 and TRBJ1-5; no firm D call. Trimming took 8 bases from V and 3 from J, leaving 14 bases between them. Germline CDR1 and CDR2: LNHDA and SQIVND (reference sequence). The CDR3 sequence is 14 residues long. CDR3 sequence (DNA): TGTGCCAGTCGTTCGGAGAAGATCAATCAGCCCCAGCATTTT. It is translated as CASRSEKINQPQHF. The whole variable domain, remainder taken from reference TRBV19 and TRBJ1-5, is DGGITQSPKYLFRKEGQNVTLSCEQNLNHDAMYWYRQDPGQGLRLIYYSQIVNDFQKGDIAEGYSVSREKKESFPLTVTSAQKNPTAFYLCASRSEKINQPQHFGDGTRLSIL.

This clonotype was counted a few times. A junction boundary mismatches the germline segment, possibly from a read error. The CDR3 loop reads CASTGSPNRPQHF. CDR3 bases: TGTGCCAGCACGGGCAGCCCTAATCGGCCCCAGCATTTT. This chain joins TRBV6-2 or TRBV6-3 and TRBJ1-5; unclear D gene. Germline assignment: CDR1 MNHEY and CDR2 SVGEGT. The CDR3 spans 13 residues.